A single sample gave rise to the 30 T cell receptor beta chains below, sequenced in a study of shared clonotypes between healthy human individuals. Assay: immunoSEQ multiplex PCR; the TCRdb copy retains only in-frame clones and omits some. The profile shows under 1,900,000 clones, around 98.5% of them singletons. The specimen was naive CD4+ T cells sorted from blood. The subset is: CD45RA+ positively selected. The receptors here all came from a man aged 25 to 40 in good health.

In this sample, this clone turned up once. This chain connects TRBV5-1 to TRBJ2-5; 7 positions agree with TRBD2. Germline lookup yields CDR1 SGHRS and CDR2 YFSETQ. V lost 0 bases to trimming and J lost 5 bases; unmatched junction nucleotides: 10. This CDR3 contains 16 residues. The CDR3: CASSLAGAGAQETQYF. As DNA, the CDR3 is TGCGCCAGCAGCTTGGCCGGGGCGGGAGCTCAGGAGACCCAGTACTTC.

CDR3 residues: CASSQVMENIQYF. The CDR3, as DNA: TGCGCCAGCAGCCAAGTGATGGAGAACATTCAGTACTTC. The rearrangement uses TRBV4-1 and TRBJ2-4, with D uncertain. The V and J ends lost 1 base and 7 bases respectively, with 8 bases between them. The CDR3 consists of 13 residues. Per the germline V gene, CDR1 is MGHRA and CDR2 is YSYEKL.

A remark on this clone: Compared with germline, one end of the junction differs, possibly owing to a read error. This chain uses TRBV11-2 with TRBJ2-7; maybe TRBD1 (6 bases). This CDR3 comprises 15 residues. Germline V gene lookup returns CDR1 SGHAT and CDR2 FQNNGV. CDR3 protein: CASSLWAGAPYEQYF. The DNA for the CDR3 is TGTGCCAGCAGCTTATGGGCAGGGGCACCCTATGAGCAGTACTTC.

V gene TRBV5-4 combines with J gene TRBJ2-1; TRBD2 matches 10 bases. From germline, CDR1 is SGHNT and CDR2 YYREEE (reference sequence). CDR3 length equals 17 residues. The trim removed 0 bases at V and 7 bases at J, leaving 10 bases unmatched. The CDR3 sequence is CASSLAASGSWVNEQFF. CDR3 nucleotides: TGTGCCAGCAGCTTGGCGGCTAGCGGGAGTTGGGTGAATGAGCAGTTCTTC.

The CDR3 DNA follows: TGCAGTGCTAAGCCCCGCTACGAGCAGTACTTC. Its protein is CSAKPRYEQYF. The genes are TRBV20-1 and TRBJ2-7; D not resolved. CDR3 size: 11 residues. V lost 4 bases and J 3 bases, leaving 7 bases between the germline ends. CDR1 is DFQATT, CDR2 SNEGSKA, per germline (reference sequence).

About this clone: Different DNA sequences within this sample yield the same CDR3. V is TRBV7-2 and J is TRBJ1-5; D not certain. The CDR3 loop spans 15 amino acids. V dropped 0 bases and J dropped 0 bases, with 6 bases sitting between them. From germline, CDR1 is SGHTA and CDR2 FQGNSA. CDR3 sequence reads: CASSLAGSSNQPQHF. The CDR3 DNA follows: TGTGCCAGCAGCTTAGCAGGGTCTAGCAATCAGCCCCAGCATTTT.

V and J are TRBV5-1 and TRBJ1-2; TRBD1 aligns across 11 bases. Trimming took 1 base from V and 9 from J; bases not matched to a gene: 5. The CDR3 loop spans 14 amino acids. Germline assignment: CDR1 SGHRS and CDR2 YFSETQ. For the CDR3, the DNA is TGCGCCAGCAGCTTGCCCGGGACAGGGGGGAGCTACACCTTC. Translated: CASSLPGTGGSYTF. Variable domain in full (rest from reference TRBV5-1 and TRBJ1-2): KAGVTQTPRYLIKTRGQQVTLSCSPISGHRSVSWYQQTPGQGLQFLFEYFSETQRNKGNFPGRFSGRQFSNSRSEMNVSTLELGDSALYLCASSLPGTGGSYTFGSGTRLTVV.

The chain employs TRBV6-4 and TRBJ1-4; 8 bases align to TRBD1. The CDR3 runs to 16 residues. Trimming at V came to 6 bases and at J to 3 bases, leaving 9 bases not matched to a gene. Germline V gives CDR1 MRHNA, CDR2 SNTAGT. The CDR3 protein is CASSLDRGRPNEKLFF. CDR3 coding DNA: TGTGCCAGCAGCCTAGACAGGGGCCGACCTAATGAAAAACTGTTTTTT.

The chain is built from TRBV11-2 and TRBJ1-5; D might be TRBD1 (6 bases). Germline assignment: CDR1 SGHAT and CDR2 FQNNGV. The ends were cut back, 0 bases at V and 1 base at J, with 7 bases in the middle. The CDR3 is made up of 15 amino acids. CDR3 protein: CASSLEQGSNQPQHF. In nucleotides, the CDR3 is TGTGCCAGCAGCTTAGAACAGGGCAGCAATCAGCCCCAGCATTTT. Using reference TRBV11-2 and TRBJ1-5 for the parts outside the CDR3, the full variable domain is EAGVAQSPRYKIIEKRQSVAFWCNPISGHATLYWYQQILGQGPKLLIQFQNNGVVDDSQLPKDRFSAERLKGVDSTLKIQPAKLEDSAVYLCASSLEQGSNQPQHFGDGTRLSIL.

The chain uses TRBV6-1 and TRBJ2-7, with D unresolved. The CDR3 is 15 residues long. Deletions cut 1 base from V and 0 bases from J, with 10 bases between. The germline V gene encodes CDR1 MNHNS and CDR2 SASEGT. CDR3 sequence: CASSEGRHSSYEQYF. The CDR3, as DNA: TGTGCCAGCAGTGAAGGTAGGCATAGCTCCTACGAGCAGTACTTC.

V usage is TRBV4-1 and J usage is TRBJ1-2, with TRBD1 as a possible D gene (6 bases). Germline V CDR1 and CDR2: MGHRA, YSYEKL. The CDR3 extends over 14 amino acids. V was pared by 1 base and J by 6 bases, with 12 bases between. CDR3 sequence: CASSQVWGADGYTF. CDR3 bases: TGCGCCAGCAGCCAAGTTTGGGGGGCAGATGGCTACACCTTC.

The J gene is TRBJ2-1, the V gene TRBV5-1; 13 nucleotides agree with TRBD2. CDR3 length: 15 residues. Germline-derived CDR1 and CDR2 are SGHRS and YFSETQ. V lost 2 bases and J lost 6; bases outside the gene matches: 2. The CDR3 spells CASSLRTSGGNEQFF. CDR3 sequence (DNA): TGCGCCAGCAGCTTAAGGACTAGCGGGGGCAATGAGCAGTTCTTC.

To note about this clone: Different DNA sequences within this sample yield the same CDR3. The chain recombines TRBV2 with TRBJ2-7; 9 bases agree with TRBD1. This CDR3 has 13 residues. The germline CDR1 and CDR2 sequences are SNHLY and FYNNEI. The trim removed 6 bases at V and 3 bases at J, leaving 3 bases unmatched. The CDR3 is CASSRQGGYEQYF. In DNA form, the CDR3 reads TGTGCCAGCAGCAGACAGGGGGGCTACGAGCAGTACTTC.

V gene TRBV28 combines with J gene TRBJ1-1, with D maybe TRBD1 (5 bases). V was clipped by 5 bases and J by 5 bases, with 15 bases between them. Germline CDR1 and CDR2: MDHEN and SYDVKM. The CDR3 consists of 14 residues. The CDR3 DNA is TGTGCCAGCAGTCTAGTCTGGGGGGGGACTGAAGCTTTCTTT. It encodes CASSLVWGGTEAFF.

Regarding this clone: The same CDR3 is also encoded by other DNA sequences in this sample. V is TRBV28 and J is TRBJ1-4, with D maybe TRBD1 (5 bases). The CDR3 extends over 15 amino acids. The V gene's germline CDR1 is MDHEN and CDR2 SYDVKM. V dropped 4 bases and J dropped 4 bases, with 13 bases sitting between them. The CDR3 spells CASSSPGQDNEKLFF. CDR3 bases: TGTGCCAGCAGTTCCCCAGGGCAGGATAATGAAAAACTGTTTTTT.

This chain links TRBV13 with TRBJ2-2, with D possibly being TRBD1 or TRBD2 (5 bases each). The V gene's germline CDR1 is PRHDT and CDR2 FYEKMQ (reference sequence). CDR3 length equals 16 residues. Trimming cost V 3 bases and J 6 bases, with 17 bases left between them. The chain's CDR3 is CASSFYSGTGAGELFF. CDR3 DNA: TGTGCCAGCAGCTTTTATAGTGGGACCGGGGCCGGGGAGCTGTTTTTT.

This clone was recorded once. The rearrangement uses TRBV11-2 and TRBJ2-6; D unresolved. Germline V lookup: CDR1 SGHAT, CDR2 FQNNGV. V lost 4 bases to trimming and J lost 5 bases, with 12 bases between them. This CDR3 spans 15 amino acids. The CDR3 DNA reads TGTGCCAGCAGCTCCACGCCCACCCGGGCCAACGTCCTGACTTTC. As protein: CASSSTPTRANVLTF.

This clone has more than one count but fewer than ten. Additional DNA sequences in this sample encode the identical CDR3. The chain employs TRBV6-1 and TRBJ2-2; tentative D call: TRBD1 (5 bases). V gave up 3 bases and J gave up 4 bases, with 6 bases separating them. CDR3 size: 13 residues. Germline V gene lookup returns CDR1 MNHNS and CDR2 SASEGT. The CDR3 region has the DNA TGTGCCAGCAGTGAGCAGGGCACCGGGGAGCTGTTTTTT. Translated: CASSEQGTGELFF.

This chain joins TRBV7-9 and TRBJ2-6; D unresolved. The germline V gene has CDR1 SEHNR and CDR2 FQNEAQ (reference sequence). This CDR3 spans 15 amino acids. V was shortened by 2 bases and J by 0 bases, with 5 bases between the two germline ends. In nucleotides, the CDR3 is TGTGCCAGCAGCTTACCTGACTCTGGGGCCAACGTCCTGACTTTC. Its protein is CASSLPDSGANVLTF.

The rearrangement uses TRBV27 and TRBJ2-3; D tentatively fits TRBD1 or TRBD2 (5 bases each). The CDR3 is 15 amino acids. V dropped 5 bases and J dropped 0 bases, with 12 bases sitting between them. Germline CDR1 MNHEY, CDR2 SMNVEV (reference sequence). CDR3 protein: CASSPRDQSTDTQYF. For the CDR3, the DNA is TGTGCCAGCAGTCCCCGGGACCAGAGCACAGATACGCAGTATTTT.

About this clone itself: This same CDR3 is encoded by further DNA sequences in the sample. This chain links TRBV20-1 with TRBJ1-2; no reliable D call. This CDR3 is 11 amino acids long. Germline loops: CDR1 DFQATT, CDR2 SNEGSKA (reference sequence). Trimming left V 0 bases short and J 5 bases short, with 4 bases between. CDR3 sequence reads: CSARDAYGYTF. The CDR3 DNA reads as TGCAGTGCTAGAGATGCGTATGGCTACACCTTC.

V and J are TRBV2 and TRBJ2-1; 8 bases align to TRBD1. The length of the CDR3 is 14 residues. Per germline, CDR1 SNHLY and CDR2 FYNNEI. V lost 8 bases and J lost 4; bases outside the gene matches: 7. For the CDR3, the DNA is TGTGCCAGCGGGGGTCGGACAGGGTACAATGAGCAGTTCTTC. This codes for CASGGRTGYNEQFF.

The chain is built from TRBV5-5 and TRBJ2-1, with a possible D match to TRBD2 (5 bases). In germline, CDR1 is SGHKS, CDR2 YYEKEE (reference sequence). The CDR3 totals 14 residues. V was shortened by 1 base and J by 4 bases, with 9 bases between the two germline ends. The DNA of the CDR3 is TGTGCCAGCAGCTTGCAAGGAGGATACAATGAGCAGTTCTTC. Amino acids: CASSLQGGYNEQFF.

V and J are TRBV11-3 and TRBJ1-1, with a possible D match to TRBD1 (6 bases). Trimming left V 5 bases short and J 3 bases short, with 13 bases between. CDR1 SGHNT and CDR2 YENEEA come from the germline V gene. This CDR3 region has 14 residues. The CDR3 loop reads CASSLQGPDTEAFF. In DNA, the CDR3 is TGTGCCAGCAGCCTACAGGGTCCCGACACTGAAGCTTTCTTT.

The chain links TRBV11-2 to TRBJ1-4; TRBD1 might be the D (5 bases). V lost 1 base and J lost 0, with 15 bases in between. This CDR3 contains 18 residues. The germline V gene encodes CDR1 SGHAT and CDR2 FQNNGV. The CDR3 reads CASSLVFWDGATNEKLFF. CDR3 nucleotide sequence: TGTGCCAGCAGCTTAGTATTTTGGGACGGAGCAACTAATGAAAAACTGTTTTTT.

The chain uses TRBV4-1 and TRBJ2-7; TRBD2 agrees at 11 bases. The ends lost 4 bases at V and 3 bases at J; junction bases unmatched: 5. In germline, CDR1 is MGHRA, CDR2 YSYEKL. This CDR3 region has 15 residues. This chain's CDR3 is CASSLTSGSLYEQYF. The CDR3 nucleotides read TGCGCCAGCAGCCTCACTAGCGGGAGTCTCTACGAGCAGTACTTC.

The J gene is TRBJ2-2, the V gene TRBV10-1; maybe TRBD1 (6 bases). Trimming left V 10 bases short and J 2 bases short, with 14 bases between. Germline loops: CDR1 WNHNN, CDR2 SYGVQD (reference sequence). The CDR3 has 14 residues. The CDR3 DNA is TGCGCCACCCGACAGGACCTAAACACCGGGGAGCTGTTTTTT. Translated: CATRQDLNTGELFF.

The V call is TRBV6-5, the J call TRBJ1-1, with 7 bases matching TRBD1. The J segment lost 0 bases and the V segment lost 4 bases, leaving 2 bases of the junction unmatched. The CDR3 length is 14 residues. The germline CDR1 and CDR2 sequences are MNHEY and SVGAGI. This CDR3 is CASSWDSVNTEAFF. The CDR3 DNA follows: TGTGCCAGCAGTTGGGACAGCGTGAACACTGAAGCTTTCTTT.

V and J are TRBV5-1 and TRBJ2-5; TRBD2 matches 9 bases. The ends lost 1 base at V and 4 bases at J; junction bases unmatched: 11. Germline CDR1 and CDR2: SGHRS and YFSETQ. CDR3 length: 17 residues. The CDR3 region has the DNA TGCGCCAGCAGCTTGCCCAGCGGGAGGTCATACGGAGAGACCCAGTACTTC. Translation: CASSLPSGRSYGETQYF.

V gene TRBV6-4 combines with J gene TRBJ2-1, with TRBD2 identical over 8 bases. V was clipped by 3 bases and J by 1 base; unmatched bases: 5. This CDR3 comprises 16 residues. Germline assignment: CDR1 MRHNA and CDR2 SNTAGT. CDR3 nucleotide sequence: TGTGCCAGCAGTGAGTTTACTAGCGGTTCCTACAATGAGCAGTTCTTC. Amino acid sequence: CASSEFTSGSYNEQFF.